This TCR beta chain was observed in a study of response to subunit inactivated influenza vaccine. This clonotype was detected a few times. What it binds is unknown. The germline gene is not matched at one end of the junction; a read error may be the cause. The CDR3 length is 12 residues. CDR1 and CDR2 from the germline V gene are DFQATT and SNEGSKA (reference sequence). TCRdb reanalysed the RT-PCR reads using MiXCR and keeps one entry per CDR3 protein. The sample contains under 800,000 distinct CDR3 sequences, approximately 15% of which appear only once. Findings and caveats of the study: There was a suggestion from the authors that each seasonal influenza vaccination recruits few new T cells.

Specimen: PBMCs from blood, collected 14 to 15 days before vaccination. The sequence came from a man aged 45-65 years who received an inactivated influenza vaccine. V usage is TRBV20-1 and J usage is TRBJ2-1; 7 positions agree with TRBD1. The DNA of the CDR3 is TGCAGAGGGGGACAGAACCTTGACAAAGTGGGCTTC. It codes for CRGGQNLDKVGF.